Presented here are 13 T cell receptor beta chains from one specimen sequenced in a study of blood T cell repertoires in COVID-19. Produced via immunoSEQ multiplex PCR; TCRdb's table is partial and in-frame only. In the table there are about 380,000 clones, around 89% of which are singletons. Sequenced: peripheral blood. The receptors stem from a man aged 18 to 35 with active or convalescent COVID-19.

The V gene is TRBV28, the J gene TRBJ1-2; possibly TRBD1 for D (6 bases). The ends were cut back, 4 bases at V and 8 bases at J, with 11 bases in the middle. The CDR3 spans 12 residues. In germline, CDR1 is MDHEN, CDR2 SYDVKM. CDR3 nucleotide sequence: TGTGCCAGCAGTTCGGGGGGCGTGGGCTACACCTTC. This codes for CASSSGGVGYTF.

The genes are TRBV7-8 and TRBJ2-5, with 8 bases lining up with TRBD1. V gave up 0 bases and J gave up 5 bases; unmatched junction bases: 5. There are 15 residues in the CDR3. CDR1 and CDR2 (germline): SGHVS, FQNEAQ. The CDR3 nucleotides are TGTGCCAGCAGCTTAGCGCAGGGGGCTATGGAGACCCAGTACTTC. Protein product: CASSLAQGAMETQYF.

J is TRBJ1-6 and V is TRBV6-5; the D gene is possibly TRBD1 (6 bases). The CDR3 sequence is 14 residues long. Trimming removed 5 bases from V and 6 bases from J, with 11 bases in between. The germline V gene has CDR1 MNHEY and CDR2 SVGAGI. The DNA of the CDR3 is TGTGCCAGCAGTAGCCAGGGGACTAATTCACCCCTCCACTTT. Translated, it gives CASSSQGTNSPLHF.

This clone was seen just once. In DNA, the CDR3 is TGTGCCAGCTCGTTAAGGGTGTTAGCGGGAGGCGAGACCCAGTACTTC. Residues: CASSLRVLAGGETQYF. V is TRBV28 and J is TRBJ2-5, with 10 bases aligning to TRBD2. With V trimmed by 8 bases and J by 5 bases, 14 bases remained unmatched. The length of the CDR3 is 16 residues. The germline V gene has CDR1 MDHEN and CDR2 SYDVKM.

This clone was found a few times. The genes are TRBV9 and TRBJ2-1; 9 bases fit TRBD2. In germline, CDR1 is SGDLS, CDR2 YYNGEE. This CDR3 spans 14 amino acids. The V gene end was trimmed by 2 bases and the J gene end by 10 bases; junction bases not matched to a gene: 7. CDR3: CASSVGTSSYEQFF. DNA of the CDR3: TGTGCCAGCAGCGTCGGGACTAGCAGTTACGAGCAGTTCTTC.

This rearrangement joins TRBV28 to TRBJ1-5, with a tentative D call TRBD1 (5 bases). This CDR3 contains 15 residues. Germline CDR1 reads MDHEN; CDR2 reads SYDVKM. V was pared by 4 bases and J by 3 bases, with 13 bases between. CDR3 coding DNA: TGTGCCAGCAGTTCCAGGGTGCGGGACAATCAGCCCCAGCATTTT. Translation gives CASSSRVRDNQPQHF.

The chain combines TRBV6-5 with TRBJ1-5; D is unclear. The CDR3 is made up of 15 amino acids. Germline V gene data show CDR1 as MNHEY and CDR2 as SVGAGI. With 0 bases removed from V and 0 bases from J, the gap between germline ends came to 6 bases. The CDR3 sequence is CASSYSPYSNQPQHF. The CDR3 DNA reads TGTGCCAGCAGTTACTCACCCTATAGCAATCAGCCCCAGCATTTT.

The CDR3 sequence is CASSYVRGTEAFF. As DNA, the CDR3 is TGTGCCAGCAGTTACGTTCGAGGGACTGAAGCTTTCTTT. This rearrangement joins TRBV27 to TRBJ1-1; D uncertain. The CDR3 is made up of 13 amino acids. The V end lost 4 bases, the J end lost 5 bases, and 11 bases lay between the germline ends. CDR1 is MNHEY and CDR2 is SMNVEV in the germline V gene (reference sequence).

The chain joins TRBV12-2 to TRBJ2-4; the D segment call TRBD2 is taken from the table without a DNA check. TRBV12-2 is flagged as a pseudogene. The CDR3 totals 15 residues. CDR3: CASRLRQGGKNIQYF. The CDR3 region has the DNA TGTGCAAGTCGCTTACGGCAGGGAGGCAAAAACATTCAGTACTTC.

The chain recombines TRBV21-1 with TRBJ2-5; the table's TRBD1 call for D was not verified on the DNA. TRBV21-1 is designated a pseudogene. The length of the CDR3 is 14 residues. The CDR3: CASSNQGGLETQYF. DNA for the CDR3: TGTGCCAGCAGCAACCAGGGGGGCCTGGAGACCCAGTACTTC.

V and J are TRBV9 and TRBJ2-3; 12 bases align to TRBD2. The CDR3 runs to 15 residues. Germline lookup yields CDR1 SGDLS and CDR2 YYNGEE. The V gene end was trimmed by 6 bases and the J gene end by 4 bases; junction bases not matched to a gene: 6. The CDR3 reads CASTRLAGVADTQYF. The CDR3 coding sequence is TGTGCCAGCACCCGACTAGCGGGAGTCGCAGATACGCAGTATTTT.

The V and J genes are TRBV14 and TRBJ1-1; D is possibly TRBD1 (5 bases). This CDR3 contains 14 residues. Per the germline V gene, CDR1 is SGHDN and CDR2 is FVKESK. V was clipped by 4 bases and J by 1 base, with 10 bases between them. CDR3: CASSRPGSNTEAFF. DNA of the CDR3: TGTGCCAGCAGCCGACCAGGGTCGAACACTGAAGCTTTCTTT.

The CDR3 bases are TGTGCCAGCAGTTACTCGCCTGATCAGCCCCAGCATTTT. Its protein is CASSYSPDQPQHF. The chain uses TRBV27 and TRBJ1-5, with unresolved D. Looked up from germline, CDR1 is MNHEY and CDR2 is SMNVEV (reference sequence). The CDR3 sequence is 13 residues long. V dropped 4 bases and J dropped 5 bases, with 9 bases sitting between them.